The entry that follows covers one TCR beta chain sequence. The antigen is not known. CD45RA+ naive and CD45RA-negative memory subsets were separated from CD4+ cells. The source of the sample is a study of shared clonotypes between healthy human individuals. The study's findings and limits: Larger richness was generally estimated for naive than memory subsets.

The CDR3 is 17 amino acids. Germline CDR1 is SGHAT and CDR2 is FQNNGV. V shed 0 bases and J shed 1 base, with 12 bases lying between them. 200 to 250 ng DNA, 25,000 to 30,000 T cell genomes, went into each sorted-subset replicate PCR. Measured with immunoSEQ multiplex PCR; TCRdb has only the in-frame clones, and not every one. The sample has about 2.4 million clones, approximately 93% seen once. The sequence was collected from a man younger than 30 in good health. Some clones in this sample may be carry-over from other donors' samples. The sequenced sample consisted of naive CD4+ T cells from PBMCs. Subset given: CD45RA+ positively selected. This chain links TRBV11-2 with TRBJ2-2; TRBD1 or TRBD2 may be the D gene (6 bases each). CDR3 DNA sequence: TGTGCCAGCAGCTTAGACTCGGGGGCACAGAACACCGGGGAGCTGTTTTTT. Translating it yields CASSLDSGAQNTGELFF.